The following is a TCR beta chain sequence with its context. No antigen is known for it. The data stem from a study of cytomegalovirus exposure and HLA in healthy donors. Study overall: Genetic ancestry analysis placed more than 80% of the roughly 400 donors that were genotyped in the Caucasian-associated cluster.

The junction had 4 bases not matched to a gene; V was cut back by 6 bases and J by 4 bases. The CDR3 totals 13 residues. CDR1 and CDR2 from the germline V gene are MNHEY and SVGAGI. Study-wide results and limits: When a later analysis compared HLA-associated TCR beta chains with equally common others, the HLA-associated chains turned out to be more clonally expanded and to have lower generation probabilities. Several of the most significant clusters appeared, in a later analysis, to be linked to common viral pathogens.

Donors consisted of healthy bone marrow donors. The study ran its PCR with 60 Vbeta and 13 Jbeta primers. Using immunoSEQ multiplex PCR, the repertoire was profiled, and TCRdb retains in-frame clones only, with some absent. The table has some 130,000 clones, approximately 77% seen once. The material sequenced was PBMCs. The J gene is TRBJ1-1, the V gene TRBV6-5; 8 positions match TRBD1. The TCR comes from a man in his thirties or forties in good health and CMV-seronegative. The DNA of the CDR3 is TGTGCCAGCAGCCTCAGGGGGCCCACTGAAGCTTTCTTT. It codes for CASSLRGPTEAFF.